The rows below give T cell receptor beta chains drawn from one sample of a study of blood T cell repertoires in COVID-19. The repertoire was sequenced with immunoSEQ multiplex PCR; TCRdb's copy has only in-frame clones and lacks some. The sample holds a few hundred thousand clones, approximately 90% seen once. The sequencing sample was made of PBMCs or T cells enriched from blood (not recorded which). The receptors stem from a woman aged 18-29 years who had recovered from COVID-19. Each CDR3 is given without its conserved first and last residue.

J | V | length | CDR3
TRBJ1-2 | TRBV12-3/TRBV12-4 | 11 | ASSAGQGFGYT
TRBJ1-1 | TRBV10-3 | 11 | ATGVPMNTEAF
TRBJ2-3 | TRBV19 | 12 | ASSFQGRTDTQY
TRBJ1-5 | TRBV28 | 13 | ASSLAGGGNQPQH
TRBJ1-1 | TRBV5-1 | 14 | ASSLGIIGADTEAF
TRBJ2-5 | TRBV11-3 | 12 | ASSPGSAQETQY
TRBJ2-7 | TRBV2 | 14 | ASSAGTSGLSYEQY
TRBJ2-3 | TRBV28 | 17 | ASSLFLQGMASSTDTQY
TRBJ1-5 | TRBV10-3 | 13 | AISEETGASQPQH
TRBJ1-4 | TRBV7-7 | 12 | ASSLGGGDEKLF
TRBJ1-6 | TRBV5-5 | 12 | ASSQGQGSSPLH
TRBJ1-5 | TRBV11-2 | 12 | ASSAGQGVQPQH
TRBJ1-3 | TRBV5-6 | 14 | ASSFTTDNSGNTIY
TRBJ1-3 | TRBV6-5 | 14 | ASSYTFRGEGNTIY
TRBJ2-3 | TRBV29-1 | 11 | SVVAGNADTQY
TRBJ1-1 | TRBV29-1 | 10 | SGRQGRTEAF
TRBJ2-7 | TRBV24-1 | 11 | ATSDFLGYEQY
TRBJ2-5 | TRBV7-6 | 11 | ASRQQARETQY
TRBJ2-7 | TRBV9 | 12 | ASSYGGSTYEQY
TRBJ1-6 | TRBV5-1 | 13 | ASRMARGEDSPLH
TRBJ1-6 | TRBV28 | 12 | ASSAWDRYSPLH
TRBJ2-5 | TRBV7-3 | 11 | ASSLSFQETQY
TRBJ2-3 | TRBV3-1/TRBV3-2 | 13 | ASSQDPSGADTQY
TRBJ2-2 | TRBV5-4 | 14 | ASSPGGQQMTGELF
TRBJ2-3 | TRBV10-1 | 14 | ASSGDSGTSTDTQY
TRBJ2-2 | TRBV5-1 | 14 | ASSLEVGANTGELF
TRBJ1-2 | TRBV6-2/TRBV6-3 | 11 | ASSLRHNYGYT
TRBJ1-2 | TRBV4-2 | 11 | ASSQDPGYGYT
TRBJ1-1 | TRBV14 | 12 | ASSRFQGRTEAF
TRBJ2-3 | TRBV30 | 11 | AWSVSRADTQY
TRBJ1-1 | TRBV6-6 | 10 | ASSSTGPAAF
TRBJ1-1 | TRBV15 | 13 | ATSRDLGRADEAF
TRBJ2-5 | TRBV4-1 | 15 | ASSQDDRRGRRETQY
TRBJ2-3 | TRBV28 | 14 | ASSPQLAGRADTQY
TRBJ2-2 | TRBV27 | 12 | ASSLFVNTGELF
TRBJ1-3 | TRBV5-1 | 15 | ASSVLGQGVSGNTIY
TRBJ1-4 | TRBV7-2 | 13 | ASSIKTATNEKLF
TRBJ2-7 | TRBV4-1 | 14 | ASSRRSGTAPYEQY
TRBJ1-1 | TRBV4-2 | 17 | ASSQDILRTGVIPTEAF
TRBJ2-1 | TRBV30 | 10 | AYGQGPDEQF
TRBJ1-4 | TRBV2 | 13 | ASSDPGQGLEKLF
TRBJ1-1 | TRBV6-6 | 8 | ASSPGAAF
TRBJ2-3 | TRBV3-1/TRBV3-2 | 16 | ASSTFTSGGTSTDTQY
TRBJ2-7 | TRBV29-1 | 11 | SVEIGTNYEQY
TRBJ1-6 | TRBV15 | 12 | ATSRVGVGSPLH
TRBJ1-5 | TRBV28 | 14 | ASCTGTGVWSQPQH
TRBJ1-6 | TRBV6-2/TRBV6-3 | 12 | ASSYRQEHSPLH
TRBJ1-2 | TRBV5-4 | 15 | ASSLDGGQGSNYGYT
TRBJ1-6 | TRBV23-1 | 14 | ASSQSPGTGEVPLH
TRBJ1-2 | TRBV18 | 14 | ASSPSPGTTHAGYT
TRBJ1-2 | TRBV7-8 | 13 | ASSLVGSSNYGYT
TRBJ1-4 | TRBV4-1 | 15 | ASSQEAPTGSGEKLF
TRBJ1-1 | TRBV4-1 | 10 | ASSQGSDEAF
TRBJ1-5 | TRBV6-1 | 16 | ASSGGTGANLSNQPQH
TRBJ2-1 | TRBV3-1/TRBV3-2 | 16 | ASSQGWSGGAWFNEQF
TRBJ2-3 | TRBV19 | 14 | ASSGPLAGDTDTQY
TRBJ1-1 | TRBV30 | 9 | AWGTGHGAF
TRBJ1-2 | TRBV4-1 | 13 | ASSQGIREDYGYT
TRBJ1-3 | TRBV5-6 | 11 | ASSPRAGNTIY